The sequence of this T cell receptor (beta chain) was determined in a study of Tregs in tolerant kidney transplant recipients. Across the whole study: Antibodies separated recipient from donor cells. General study results and limits: Tregs expanded with activated donor B cells seemed most donor-specific. Validation in larger populations is needed because few patients were studied.

Some clones are missing from TCRdb's copy, which holds only in-frame ones; the method was immunoSEQ multiplex PCR. The table has about 2,500 clones, about 42% seen once. CDR1 LNHDA and CDR2 SQIVND come from the germline V gene (reference sequence). This CDR3 comprises 15 residues. V was clipped by 6 bases and J by 3 bases, with 17 bases between them. About this clone itself: Its specificity is not known.

The sequenced sample was Tregs from blood cultured with allogeneic cells. This TCR derives from a human donor in good health. This chain connects TRBV19 to TRBJ1-2, with TRBD1 as a possible D gene (5 bases). The CDR3 sequence: CASRHGGNFYYGYTF. CDR3 DNA sequence: TGTGCCAGTAGGCACGGGGGAAATTTTTACTATGGCTACACCTTC.